This T cell receptor (beta chain) derives from a study of T-cell memory formation after mild COVID-19. This clonotype was found a few times. TCRdb redid the calling of the 5' RACE reads with MiXCR, one entry per CDR3 protein. Of about 360,000 distinct CDR3 sequences in the sample, roughly an eighth were seen once. The CDR3 loop spans 15 amino acids. Germline assignment: CDR1 SEHNR and CDR2 FQNEAQ (reference sequence). The ends were cut back, 1 base at V and 3 bases at J, with 11 bases in the middle. Material: PBMCs or a T cell subset sorted from them (not recorded which). V is TRBV7-9 and J is TRBJ2-3; the D is unclear. This receptor was identified in a man younger than 30 who had mild COVID-19 (a few samples of this study predate the infection). Cell type and time point are not known. The CDR3 nucleotides read TGTGCCAGCAGCTTAGTCCAGCTCTTGACAGATACGCAGTATTTT. Its translation is CASSLVQLLTDTQYF.